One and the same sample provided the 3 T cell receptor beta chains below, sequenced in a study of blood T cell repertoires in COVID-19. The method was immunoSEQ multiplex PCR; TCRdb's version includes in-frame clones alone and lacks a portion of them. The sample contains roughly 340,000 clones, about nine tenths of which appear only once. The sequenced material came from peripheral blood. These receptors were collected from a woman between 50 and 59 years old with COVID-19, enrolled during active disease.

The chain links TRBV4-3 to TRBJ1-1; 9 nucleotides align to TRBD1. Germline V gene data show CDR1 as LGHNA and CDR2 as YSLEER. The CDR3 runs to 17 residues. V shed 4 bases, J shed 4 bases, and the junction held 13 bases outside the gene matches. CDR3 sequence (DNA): TGCGCCAGCAGCCTAGGCAGAGGGACAGGGCTCCTCACTGAAGCTTTCTTT. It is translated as CASSLGRGTGLLTEAFF.

The CDR3 DNA sequence: TGCGCCAGCAGCCATCACAGGGCTAACACTGAAGCTTTCTTT. It specifies CASSHHRANTEAFF. The chain joins TRBV4-1 to TRBJ1-1, with D perhaps matching TRBD1 (6 bases). V gave up 3 bases and J gave up 2 bases, with 10 bases separating them. Germline lookup yields CDR1 MGHRA and CDR2 YSYEKL. The CDR3 runs 14 residues.

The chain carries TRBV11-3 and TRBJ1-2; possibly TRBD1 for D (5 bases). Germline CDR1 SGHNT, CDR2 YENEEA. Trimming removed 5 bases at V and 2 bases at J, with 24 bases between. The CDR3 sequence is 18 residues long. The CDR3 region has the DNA TGTGCCAGCAGCCTTGGGTACTATCAGGGAAGTGAAAACTATGGCTACACCTTC. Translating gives CASSLGYYQGSENYGYTF.